This T cell receptor beta chain derives from a study of blood T cell repertoires in COVID-19. This clone appeared a single time. Measured with immunoSEQ multiplex PCR; TCRdb has only the in-frame clones, and not every one. The sample has about 220,000 clones, around 87% seen once. V shed 2 bases and J shed 3 bases, with 14 bases lying between them. The germline CDR1 and CDR2 sequences are SGHVS and FQNEAQ. The CDR3 contains 16 residues. The rearrangement joins TRBV7-8 to TRBJ2-4, with D perhaps TRBD1 (6 bases). Material for sequencing was peripheral blood. The receptor was derived from a woman in her forties or fifties with COVID-19, enrolled during active disease. CDR3 sequence reads: CASSLPSGVGKNIQYF. The CDR3, as DNA: TGTGCCAGCAGCTTACCTTCAGGGGTTGGCAAAAACATTCAGTACTTC.